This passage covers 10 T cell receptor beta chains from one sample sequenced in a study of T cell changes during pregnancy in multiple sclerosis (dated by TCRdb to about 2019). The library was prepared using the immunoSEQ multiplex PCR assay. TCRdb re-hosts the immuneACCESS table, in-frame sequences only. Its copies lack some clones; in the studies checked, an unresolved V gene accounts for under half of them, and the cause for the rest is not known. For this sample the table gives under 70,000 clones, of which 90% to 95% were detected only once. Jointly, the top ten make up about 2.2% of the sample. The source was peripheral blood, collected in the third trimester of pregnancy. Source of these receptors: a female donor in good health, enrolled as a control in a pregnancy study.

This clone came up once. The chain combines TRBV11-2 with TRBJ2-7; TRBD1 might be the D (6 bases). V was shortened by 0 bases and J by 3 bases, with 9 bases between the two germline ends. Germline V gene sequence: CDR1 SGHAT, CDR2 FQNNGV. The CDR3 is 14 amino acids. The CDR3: CASSLDGTLYEQYF. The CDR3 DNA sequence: TGTGCCAGCAGCTTAGACGGGACACTCTACGAGCAGTACTTC.

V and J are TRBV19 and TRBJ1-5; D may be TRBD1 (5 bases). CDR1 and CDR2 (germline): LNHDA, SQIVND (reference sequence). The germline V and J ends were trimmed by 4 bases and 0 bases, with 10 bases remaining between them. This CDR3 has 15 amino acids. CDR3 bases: TGTGCCAGTAGTACGACAGAGTATAGCAATCAGCCCCAGCATTTT. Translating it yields CASSTTEYSNQPQHF.

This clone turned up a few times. The CDR3 bases are TGTGCCAGCAGCTTAGAGGCCGCGGGAGAGAGTCAAAAGTTCTTC. Translated, it gives CASSLEAAGESQKFF. The V gene is TRBV11-2, the J gene TRBJ2-1, with 7 bases lining up with TRBD2. The CDR3 sequence is 15 residues long. Germline lookup yields CDR1 SGHAT and CDR2 FQNNGV. The junction had 13 bases not matched to a gene; V was cut back by 0 bases and J by 14 bases.

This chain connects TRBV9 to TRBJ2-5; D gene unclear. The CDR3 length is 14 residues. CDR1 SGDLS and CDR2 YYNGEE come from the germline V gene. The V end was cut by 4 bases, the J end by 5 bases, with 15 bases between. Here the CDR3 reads CASSLSGSRETQYF. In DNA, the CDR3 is TGTGCCAGCAGCTTAAGTGGGTCGCGGGAGACCCAGTACTTC. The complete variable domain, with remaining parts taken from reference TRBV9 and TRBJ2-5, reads DSGVTQTPKHLITATGQRVTLRCSPRSGDLSVYWYQQSLDQGLQFLIQYYNGEERAKGNILERFSAQQFPDLHSELNLSSLELGDSALYFCASSLSGSRETQYFGPGTRLLVL.

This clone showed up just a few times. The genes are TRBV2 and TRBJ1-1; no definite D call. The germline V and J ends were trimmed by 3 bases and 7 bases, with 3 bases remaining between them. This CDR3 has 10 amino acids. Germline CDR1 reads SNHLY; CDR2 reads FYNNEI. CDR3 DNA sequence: TGTGCCAGCAGTGACGTTGAAGCTTTCTTT. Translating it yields CASSDVEAFF.

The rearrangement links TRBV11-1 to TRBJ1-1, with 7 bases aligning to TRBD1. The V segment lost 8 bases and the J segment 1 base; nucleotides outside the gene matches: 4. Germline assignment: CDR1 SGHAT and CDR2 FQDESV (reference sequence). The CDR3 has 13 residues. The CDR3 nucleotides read TGTGCCAGCGGGACAGCTCCGAACACTGAAGCTTTCTTT. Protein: CASGTAPNTEAFF.

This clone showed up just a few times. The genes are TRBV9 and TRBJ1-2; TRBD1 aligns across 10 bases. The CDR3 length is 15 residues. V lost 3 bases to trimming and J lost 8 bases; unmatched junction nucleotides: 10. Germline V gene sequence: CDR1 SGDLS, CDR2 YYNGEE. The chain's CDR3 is CASSASGGQGWGYTF. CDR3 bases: TGTGCCAGCAGCGCCAGCGGGGGACAGGGGTGGGGCTACACCTTC.

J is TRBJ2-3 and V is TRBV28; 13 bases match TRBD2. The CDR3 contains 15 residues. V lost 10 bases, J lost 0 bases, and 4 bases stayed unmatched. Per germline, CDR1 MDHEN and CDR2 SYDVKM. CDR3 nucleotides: TGTGCCACCGGGACTAGCGGGGCTAGCACAGATACGCAGTATTTT. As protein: CATGTSGASTDTQYF.

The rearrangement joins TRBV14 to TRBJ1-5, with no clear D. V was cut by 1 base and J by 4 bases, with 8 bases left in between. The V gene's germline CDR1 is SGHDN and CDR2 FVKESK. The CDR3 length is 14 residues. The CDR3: CASSQAGLNQPQHF. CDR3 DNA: TGTGCCAGCAGCCAAGCGGGGTTAAATCAGCCCCAGCATTTT.

CDR3 nucleotides: TGTGCCAGCAGCCCTCGCGCTGGACTACCGAAAACCTACGAGCAGTACTTC. The encoded protein is CASSPRAGLPKTYEQYF. The chain joins TRBV7-2 to TRBJ2-7; maybe TRBD2 (6 bases). From germline, CDR1 is SGHTA and CDR2 FQGNSA. The CDR3 has 17 amino acids. Trimming stripped 5 bases from V and 2 bases from J, with 22 bases between.